This passage covers 12 T cell receptor beta chains from one sample sequenced in a study of T cell responses to AZD1222 COVID-19 vaccine (TCRdb year 2021). Library creation used the immunoSEQ multiplex PCR assay. TCRdb limited this immuneACCESS table to in-frame rearrangements with V and J called. A share of clones is missing; checked studies link under half to unresolved V genes, and the rest is unexplained. In this sample the table shows fewer than 150,000 clones, 80% to 90% of which occur a single time. The ten most abundant clones make up 7% to 8% of the sample. According to the study, the label for this sample's time point signals: baseline before first vaccination. Sequenced here: peripheral blood, sampled on day 0 of AZD1222 vaccination. The receptors derive from an adult in good health.

The chain combines TRBV4-2 with TRBJ2-1, with D unresolved. V gave up 0 bases and J gave up 7 bases, with 19 bases separating them. From germline, CDR1 is LGHNA and CDR2 YNFKEQ. The CDR3 loop spans 17 amino acids. The CDR3 DNA reads TGTGCCAGCAGCCAAGACATGACCGGCCATGGGGTAAATGAGCAGTTCTTC. It specifies CASSQDMTGHGVNEQFF.

V usage is TRBV4-3 and J usage is TRBJ1-5; D remains ambiguous. Germline V gives CDR1 LGHNA, CDR2 YSLEER. The CDR3 has 14 amino acids. The V gene lost 0 bases and the J gene lost 5 bases, with 8 bases spanning the gap. The CDR3 sequence is CASSQDRMDQPQHF. CDR3 bases: TGCGCCAGCAGCCAAGATCGGATGGATCAGCCCCAGCATTTT.

This chain connects TRBV30 to TRBJ1-2; D possibly corresponds to TRBD1 (5 bases). Per germline, CDR1 GTSNPN and CDR2 SVGIG (reference sequence). The CDR3 extends over 15 amino acids. Trimming took 2 bases from V and 0 from J, leaving 13 bases between them. CDR3 amino acids: CAWSPLRGANYGYTF. CDR3 bases: TGTGCCTGGAGTCCTCTCCGGGGCGCTAACTATGGCTACACCTTC.

This chain connects TRBV5-1 to TRBJ2-1; 10 bases fit TRBD1. The V and J ends lost 4 bases and 0 bases, in that order; junction bases with no gene match: 13. Germline assignment: CDR1 SGHRS and CDR2 YFSETQ. The CDR3 consists of 19 residues. In nucleotides, the CDR3 is TGCGCCAGCAGCGCGGAGCGGACAGGGGGGACGAGCTCCTACAATGAGCAGTTCTTC. It is translated as CASSAERTGGTSSYNEQFF.

The chain recombines TRBV28 with TRBJ1-6, with TRBD1 as a possible D gene (6 bases). The CDR3 has 16 residues. The germline V gene has CDR1 MDHEN and CDR2 SYDVKM. V gave up 7 bases and J gave up 4 bases, with 17 bases separating them. CDR3 residues: CASTKGGLPYNSPLHF. Written as DNA, the CDR3 is TGTGCCAGCACCAAAGGGGGGCTCCCTTATAATTCACCCCTCCACTTT.

The count of this clone is one. CDR3: CASSLVGTSQYNEQFF. In DNA form, the CDR3 reads TGCGCCAGCAGCTTGGTTGGGACTAGCCAATACAATGAGCAGTTCTTC. The V and J genes are TRBV5-1 and TRBJ2-1, with 9 bases that match TRBD2. Germline CDR1 and CDR2: SGHRS and YFSETQ. The length of the CDR3 is 16 residues. The junction had 5 bases not matched to a gene; V was cut back by 0 bases and J by 4 bases.

The gene calls are TRBV3-1 (or the pseudogene TRBV3-2) and TRBJ1-1, with 7 bases matching TRBD1. The CDR3 covers 14 residues. Germline CDR1 reads LGHDT; CDR2 reads YNNKEL (reference sequence). Losses at the gene ends were 7 bases for V and 1 base for J; bases not matched to a gene: 6. The CDR3 reads CASTRGQANTEAFF. Here the CDR3 DNA reads TGTGCCAGCACCCGCGGACAGGCGAACACTGAAGCTTTCTTT.

The chain combines TRBV5-1 with TRBJ2-2; D uncertain. Germline-derived CDR1 and CDR2 are SGHRS and YFSETQ. V dropped 4 bases and J dropped 1 base, with 11 bases sitting between them. The CDR3 spans 15 residues. The chain's CDR3 is CASSRADGNTGELFF. The DNA of the CDR3 is TGCGCCAGCAGCCGTGCCGACGGGAACACCGGGGAGCTGTTTTTT.

This clone came up a few times. The V call is TRBV7-2, the J call TRBJ2-1; perhaps TRBD2 as D (7 bases). The CDR3 has 15 residues. The germline gives CDR1 SGHTA, CDR2 FQGNSA. V was pared by 5 bases and J by 2 bases, with 13 bases between. The CDR3 bases are TGTGCCAGCAGCCGGGGGCGGGAGCCCTACAATGAGCAGTTCTTC. It yields the protein CASSRGREPYNEQFF.

V is TRBV5-1 and J is TRBJ1-2; maybe TRBD1 (5 bases). The CDR3 spans 11 residues. CDR1 is SGHRS, CDR2 YFSETQ, per germline. V lost 4 bases and J lost 7, with 8 bases in between. The CDR3 is CASSQGGGYTF. The CDR3 coding sequence is TGCGCCAGCAGCCAGGGTGGTGGCTACACCTTC. The variable domain in full, with the rest retrieved from reference TRBV5-1 and TRBJ1-2, is KAGVTQTPRYLIKTRGQQVTLSCSPISGHRSVSWYQQTPGQGLQFLFEYFSETQRNKGNFPGRFSGRQFSNSRSEMNVSTLELGDSALYLCASSQGGGYTFGSGTRLTVV.

The rearrangement joins TRBV5-8 to TRBJ1-2; D perhaps matches TRBD1 (5 bases). Looked up from germline, CDR1 is SGHTS and CDR2 is YDEGEE. This CDR3 contains 17 residues. The V end was cut by 0 bases, the J end by 6 bases, with 21 bases between. CDR3 loop: CASSLAGRQSGGNGYTF. DNA for the CDR3: TGTGCCAGCAGCTTGGCGGGTAGACAGTCGGGCGGTAATGGCTACACCTTC.

Here the CDR3 DNA reads TGCGCCAGCAGCCATGCGGGACAGCCCTATGGCTACACCTTC. Translation: CASSHAGQPYGYTF. The chain employs TRBV4-1 and TRBJ1-2, with 7 bases identical to TRBD1. This CDR3 has 14 residues. The junction had 5 bases not matched to a gene; V was cut back by 3 bases and J by 4 bases. Germline V CDR1 and CDR2: MGHRA, YSYEKL.